This is a list of T cell receptor beta chains from one sample in a study of control samples from healthy donors and cancer patients. The repertoire was sequenced with immunoSEQ multiplex PCR; TCRdb's copy has only in-frame clones and lacks some. The repertoire includes some 110,000 clones, 75% to 90% of them detected once, and approximately 1.1% sits in the top ten. Sample: PBMCs. Receptors were obtained from a woman between 50 and 59 years old with colorectal cancer. Both conserved end residues are part of each CDR3. The D gene is left open where the match is weak. Not all rows give a size; the values are once, few, many and, for expanded clones, a class.

V: TRBV19
size: .
J: TRBJ2-7
D: TRBD2
CDR3: CASSPRRGEAYEQYF

V: TRBV6-5
size: .
J: TRBJ1-5
D: TRBD1
CDR3: CASGHRGRDQPQHF

V: TRBV2
size: .
J: TRBJ1-1
D: TRBD1
CDR3: CASRPNRGRTASFF

V: TRBV11-2
size: .
J: TRBJ1-1
D: TRBD1
CDR3: CASSRDRRMNTEAFF

V: TRBV27
size: once
J: TRBJ1-2
D: .
CDR3: CASSSGQGEFGYTF

V: TRBV27
size: .
J: TRBJ1-4
D: TRBD1
CDR3: CASSLSRGRLEKLFF

V: TRBV5-1
size: .
J: TRBJ2-5
D: .
CDR3: CASSLLWVGQETQYF

V: TRBV18
size: once
J: TRBJ1-2
D: TRBD1
CDR3: CASTRTGGYGYTF

V: TRBV6-5
size: .
J: TRBJ2-2
D: TRBD1
CDR3: CASTPRQGAFGELFF

V: TRBV6-1
size: .
J: TRBJ2-5
D: .
CDR3: CASSEARLPQRPQYF

V: TRBV5-4
size: .
J: TRBJ2-5
D: TRBD2
CDR3: CASTQKVAGVQETQYF

V: TRBV5-1
size: .
J: TRBJ1-2
D: .
CDR3: CASSPESRLSYGYTF

V: TRBV7-2
size: .
J: TRBJ1-4
D: TRBD1
CDR3: CASRRQGDPGEKLFF

V: TRBV2
size: .
J: TRBJ1-5
D: .
CDR3: CASSEARGDQPQHF

V: TRBV5-1
size: .
J: TRBJ2-3
D: TRBD1
CDR3: CASSLDGTGYADTQYF

V: TRBV29-1
size: few
J: TRBJ1-2
D: .
CDR3: CSVEGGGLRSYTF

V: TRBV6-6
size: once
J: TRBJ1-1
D: .
CDR3: CASTADPGIGTEAFF

V: TRBV10-3
size: .
J: TRBJ2-7
D: .
CDR3: CAIRGTYEQYF

V: TRBV7-7
size: .
J: TRBJ2-2
D: .
CDR3: CASSLGGTGNTGELFF

V: TRBV7-9
size: .
J: TRBJ1-6
D: .
CDR3: CASSLEGPPLHF

V: TRBV18
size: .
J: TRBJ1-2
D: .
CDR3: CASSPSVGDGYTF

V: TRBV13
size: .
J: TRBJ2-3
D: TRBD1
CDR3: CASITQGTTDTQYF

V: TRBV18
size: .
J: TRBJ2-1
D: TRBD2
CDR3: CASSPRAPSSGGATEQFF

V: TRBV2
size: .
J: TRBJ1-2
D: .
CDR3: CASITSGASGYTF

V: TRBV3-1/TRBV3-2
size: .
J: TRBJ2-1
D: TRBD1
CDR3: CASRLQGAGHNEQFF

V: TRBV10-3
size: .
J: TRBJ2-3
D: TRBD1
CDR3: CAISERTGGPDTQYF

V: TRBV19
size: .
J: TRBJ1-1
D: .
CDR3: CASSMTRGRADEAFF

V: TRBV4-1
size: .
J: TRBJ2-3
D: TRBD1
CDR3: CASSPDGTGTDTQYF

V: TRBV24-1
size: .
J: TRBJ2-1
D: .
CDR3: CATMRGYPNNEQFF

V: TRBV2
size: .
J: TRBJ1-6
D: .
CDR3: CASSDLPRGSPLHF

V: TRBV25-1
size: .
J: TRBJ2-5
D: .
CDR3: CASSESSSAQETQYF

V: TRBV27
size: .
J: TRBJ2-7
D: .
CDR3: CASSLINGAYEQYF

V: TRBV7-3
size: once
J: TRBJ2-3
D: .
CDR3: CASSSRPGPPSDTQYF

V: TRBV6-6
size: .
J: TRBJ2-3
D: .
CDR3: CASSYQDPTTDTQYF

V: TRBV23-1
size: .
J: TRBJ1-2
D: TRBD1
CDR3: CASSPWDRGCVGYTF

V: TRBV7-6
size: .
J: TRBJ2-1
D: TRBD1
CDR3: CASSLGGTGRYNEQFF

V: TRBV5-1
size: .
J: TRBJ1-3
D: .
CDR3: CASSFDGTSGNTIYF

V: TRBV5-1
size: once
J: TRBJ1-1
D: TRBD1
CDR3: CASSSGATGEAFF

V: TRBV28
size: .
J: TRBJ2-7
D: .
CDR3: CASTAESYEQYF

V: TRBV13
size: .
J: TRBJ2-7
D: .
CDR3: CASSLGSGAGYEQYF

V: TRBV27
size: .
J: TRBJ1-5
D: .
CDR3: CASSPWGDSNQPQHF